The TCR beta chain under discussion was sequenced for a study of cytomegalovirus exposure and HLA in healthy donors. Both 60 Vbeta primers and 13 Jbeta primers went into the PCR. The table came from immunoSEQ multiplex PCR; TCRdb's copy has only in-frame clones and leaves some out. The table lists about 140,000 clones, approximately 80% of them singletons, with less than 3% in the top ten. Comment on this clone: Its antigen is as yet unknown.

This CDR3 is 15 amino acids long. Trimming stripped 5 bases from V and 0 bases from J, with 14 bases between. Germline values: CDR1 GTSNPN, CDR2 SVGIG (reference sequence). Findings and caveats of the study: TCR association rates varied by HLA locus in a later analysis, with DRB1 highest and HLA-C lowest.

Material for sequencing was PBMCs. This clonotype was sampled from a man in his forties or fifties in good health and CMV-seronegative. The rearrangement uses TRBV30 and TRBJ2-1; tentatively, D is TRBD2 (6 bases). In nucleotides, the CDR3 is TGTGCCTGGGGAGGGGCAACAATCTCCTACAATGAGCAGTTCTTC. Amino acids: CAWGGATISYNEQFF.